These T cell receptor beta chains were read from a single sample in a study of shared clonotypes between healthy human individuals. TCRdb's table, derived via immunoSEQ multiplex PCR, lists solely in-frame clones and lacks some. The table shows about 2.4 million clones, with 93% occurring only once. Sequencing input: naive CD4+ T cells from PBMCs. The origin of the receptors is a man aged 18 to 35 in good health. Some clones in this sample may be carry-over from other donors' samples. The CDR3 runs from the conserved cysteine through the conserved F or W. D genes are given only for firm matches. The size field is filled for only some rows; it gives once, few, many or a size class.

d_call	j_call	v_call	clone_size	cdr3_nt	cdr3_aa
-	TRBJ2-3	TRBV5-1	-	TGCGCCAGCACTCGAGGGGCCGGCACAGATACGCAGTATTTT	CASTRGAGTDTQYF
-	TRBJ2-3	TRBV29-1	-	TGCAGCGTTGCAGGGAGCACAGATACGCAGTATTTT	CSVAGSTDTQYF
TRBD1	TRBJ2-1	TRBV28	-	TGTGCCAGCAGCTCAACCGGACAGGGCTCGGAATTTGAGCAGTTCTTC	CASSSTGQGSEFEQFF
-	TRBJ1-5	TRBV5-4	-	TGTGCCAGCAGCTTCCAGGGTTATCAGCCCCAGCATTTT	CASSFQGYQPQHF
-	TRBJ1-3	TRBV18	-	TGTGCCAGCTCGCAAACAGCCTACTCTGGAAACACCATATATTTT	CASSQTAYSGNTIYF
-	TRBJ2-6	TRBV11-1	once	TGTGCCAGCAGCCCACGAGAAGGCTCTGGGGCCAACGTCCTGACTTTC	CASSPREGSGANVLTF
-	TRBJ1-1	TRBV30	-	TGTGCCTGGAGTGTATTTGCTCAAACAGGGTATAGAGGGACTGAAGCTTTCTTT	CAWSVFAQTGYRGTEAFF
TRBD2	TRBJ2-3	TRBV5-4	-	TGTGCCAGCAGCCTGGGACTAGCGGGAGGGCCCTCAGATACGCAGTATTTT	CASSLGLAGGPSDTQYF
-	TRBJ1-1	TRBV5-5	-	TGTGCCAGCAGCTTGGAGGCAGCTTTCAACACTGAAGCTTTCTTT	CASSLEAAFNTEAFF
-	TRBJ1-1	TRBV7-2	-	TGTGCCAGCAGCAAACCGTGGACGAACACTGAAGCTTTCTTT	CASSKPWTNTEAFF
TRBD2	TRBJ2-3	TRBV28	once	TGTGCCAGCAGAGCGGGGCTTCGCACAGATACGCAGTATTTT	CASRAGLRTDTQYF
TRBD1	TRBJ2-1	TRBV6-5	-	TGTGCCAGCAGATACTGGACAGGGGAGCAGTTCTTC	CASRYWTGEQFF
TRBD2	TRBJ2-3	TRBV4-1	-	TGCGCCAGCAGCCATGCTCTAGCGGGAGGCCTACCAGATACGCAGTATTTT	CASSHALAGGLPDTQYF
TRBD2	TRBJ2-4	TRBV29-1	-	TGCAGCGTTGCTGCGGTTGGGGAGGGCATTCAGTACTTC	CSVAAVGEGIQYF
-	TRBJ2-1	TRBV21-1	-	TGTGCCAGCAGCAAAGAGGGGACGGGGGTGTTTGTTTTTGATGAGCAGTTCTTC	CASSKEGTGVFVFDEQFF
-	TRBJ2-1	TRBV6-5	once	TGTGCCAGCAGTGCTTCGACGGATCTCTACAATGAGCAGTTCTTC	CASSASTDLYNEQFF
-	TRBJ2-3	TRBV7-3	-	TGTGCCAGCAGCTTAAGGCTAGCTGATACGCAGTATTTT	CASSLRLADTQYF
-	TRBJ1-5	TRBV30	few	TGTGCCTGGAGTGTAGCCAATAGCAATCAGCCCCAGCATTTT	CAWSVANSNQPQHF
-	TRBJ1-1	TRBV6-6	-	TGTGCCAGCAGTTATTGGGGGGGAACTGAAGCTTTCTTT	CASSYWGGTEAFF
-	TRBJ2-1	TRBV5-1	-	TGCGCCAGCAGCTTGCGGGAGAGCTCCTACAATGAGCAGTTCTTC	CASSLRESSYNEQFF
-	TRBJ1-3	TRBV28	-	TGTGCTATCGAGGGAGGGGATACTGGAAACACCATATATTTT	CAIEGGDTGNTIYF
-	TRBJ2-2	TRBV5-1	-	TGCGCCAGCAGGTATAGCGCGATGTTTACCGGGGAGCTGTTTTTT	CASRYSAMFTGELFF
-	TRBJ1-2	TRBV25-1	-	TGTGCCAGCAGTACTCGGGACACACGAAACCTATATGGCTACACCTTC	CASSTRDTRNLYGYTF
-	TRBJ1-4	TRBV6-5	-	TGTGCCAGCAGTTACGTGGGGGCAGGTGAAAAACTGTTTTTT	CASSYVGAGEKLFF
-	TRBJ1-1	TRBV30	-	TGTGCCTGGAGTGTATTTAGCGGGCCCATCAGACGTCCTGAAGCTTTCTTT	CAWSVFSGPIRRPEAFF
-	TRBJ1-4	TRBV7-9	-	TGTGCCAGCAGCTTAGGGGGTCTCGCTGAAAAACTGTTTTTT	CASSLGGLAEKLFF
-	TRBJ1-2	TRBV5-1	-	TGCGCCAGCAGCGGAGGCCAGGGGTATGGCTACACCTTC	CASSGGQGYGYTF
-	TRBJ2-3	TRBV5-1	-	TGCGCCAGCAGCTCCGGCCCTCAGGGAACAGATACGCAGTATTTT	CASSSGPQGTDTQYF
-	TRBJ1-3	TRBV15	-	TGTGCCACCAGCAGAGATAGGGCAGGGGACGAAAACACCATATATTTT	CATSRDRAGDENTIYF
TRBD1	TRBJ2-2	TRBV7-2	-	TGTGCCAGCAGCCAGAGGGGGCAGCGTAGCGGGGAGCTGTTTTTT	CASSQRGQRSGELFF
-	TRBJ2-7	TRBV6-5	-	TGTGCCAGCAGTCGGACCGCCGGGGAGTACGAGCAGTACTTC	CASSRTAGEYEQYF
TRBD2	TRBJ2-5	TRBV19	-	TGTGCCAGTAGTATGAGACTAGCGTTTAGACGCGAGACCCAGTACTTC	CASSMRLAFRRETQYF
TRBD1	TRBJ1-3	TRBV10-3	-	TGTGCCATTTGGACAGGGGAAACTGGAAACACCATATATTTT	CAIWTGETGNTIYF
-	TRBJ2-7	TRBV27	-	TGTGCCAGCAGTTTAAGTCGGCTTCCAGGGGTCGACGAGCAGTACTTC	CASSLSRLPGVDEQYF
-	TRBJ1-3	TRBV4-1	-	TGCGCCAGCAGCCCCCTCGGACCCGTGGGTGGAAACACCATATATTTT	CASSPLGPVGGNTIYF
TRBD1	TRBJ1-1	TRBV2	-	TGTGCCAGCAGCGAACAGGGGGCGGGGGACACTGAAGCTTTCTTT	CASSEQGAGDTEAFF
-	TRBJ2-5	TRBV14	-	TGTGCCAGCAGCTTAGGCGACTACACTGGGGAGACCCAGTACTTC	CASSLGDYTGETQYF
-	TRBJ2-4	TRBV14	-	TGTGCCAGCCCCAGCCAGGCGGGGAGCGAAGCCAAAAACATTCAGTACTTC	CASPSQAGSEAKNIQYF
-	TRBJ1-5	TRBV4-2	-	TGTGCCAGCAGCCAAGTGGGGTCGGGGAGGGCCAATCAGCCCCAGCATTTT	CASSQVGSGRANQPQHF
TRBD1	TRBJ1-6	TRBV4-3	-	TGCGCCAGCAGCCAAAATTCAGGGGGCACTTCACCCCTCCACTTT	CASSQNSGGTSPLHF
TRBD1	TRBJ2-3	TRBV5-1	-	TGCGCCAGCAGCCCTCCCGGGACAGGGGGCCAAGATACGCAGTATTTT	CASSPPGTGGQDTQYF
-	TRBJ1-1	TRBV30	-	TGTGCCTGGAATGGGAAACAGACCGTGAACACTGAAGCTTTCTTT	CAWNGKQTVNTEAFF
-	TRBJ1-1	TRBV5-1	-	TGCGCCAGCAGCTTGGAGGGAATGAACACTGAAGCTTTCTTT	CASSLEGMNTEAFF
-	TRBJ2-2	TRBV6-5	once	TGTGCCAGCAGCCGGTCCGGGGAGCTGTTTTTT	CASSRSGELFF
-	TRBJ2-1	TRBV29-1	-	TGCAGCACTCAGGACGGGAGATCCTACAATGAGCAGTTCTTC	CSTQDGRSYNEQFF
-	TRBJ2-7	TRBV6-5	-	TGTGCCAGCAGTATTACGATTGGGGGGACCTACGAGCAGTACTTC	CASSITIGGTYEQYF
-	TRBJ1-1	TRBV7-6	once	TGTGCCAGCAGCCCTGTAGTTGGGAGGAACACTGAAGCTTTCTTT	CASSPVVGRNTEAFF
TRBD1	TRBJ2-7	TRBV28	-	TGTGCCAGCAGTCCTCAAGGGTCGGGACAGGGCCACGAGCAGTACTTC	CASSPQGSGQGHEQYF
-	TRBJ1-5	TRBV15	-	TGTGCCACCAGCAGAGCTTCGAAAAGGACCATAGGAAATCAGCCCCAGCATTTT	CATSRASKRTIGNQPQHF
-	TRBJ2-1	TRBV7-3	-	TGTGCCAGCAGCCTCGGGTGGATCAATGAGCAGTTCTTC	CASSLGWINEQFF
-	TRBJ1-5	TRBV10-3	-	TGTGCCATCAGTGAGACAGGTTCCAATCAGCCCCAGCATTTT	CAISETGSNQPQHF
-	TRBJ2-1	TRBV27	-	TGTGCCAGCAGCGGGATTAGCGAGATGACCTACAATGAGCAGTTCTTC	CASSGISEMTYNEQFF
TRBD2	TRBJ2-3	TRBV5-4	-	TGTGCCAGCAGCAAAACTAGCGGGACCGCAGATACGCAGTATTTT	CASSKTSGTADTQYF
TRBD1	TRBJ2-7	TRBV28	-	TGTGCCAGCAGTTTATTAGGGCGGGGACAGGGAAGGGAGCAGTACTTC	CASSLLGRGQGREQYF
-	TRBJ2-2	TRBV25-1	-	TGTGCCAGCACCAGGGGGAACACCGGGGAGCTGTTTTTT	CASTRGNTGELFF
-	TRBJ2-2	TRBV5-1	once	TGCGCCAGCAGCTTTCCCCGTGGGGGGCACAACACCGGGGAGCTGTTTTTT	CASSFPRGGHNTGELFF